The clone carrying this TCR beta chain was seen repeatedly, ten times or more. Read data end 3 residues before the CDR3 end; the end is taken from the germline J gene. Generated by immunoSEQ multiplex PCR, the TCRdb table keeps only in-frame clones and is missing some. The sample offers 30,000 to 40,000 clones and no singletons, the top ten holding approximately 9.4%. This sample stems from a study of T cell clonality in common variable immunodeficiency. Germline V gene lookup returns CDR1 PRHDT and CDR2 FYEKMQ (reference sequence). The CDR3 is 15 amino acids. J was trimmed by 9 bases and V by 6 bases; bases with no gene match: 11.

Sequenced: peripheral blood mononuclear cells. The source of this sequence is a person aged 18 to 75 in good health. The chain recombines TRBV13 with TRBJ1-6; 7 nucleotides agree with TRBD1. The CDR3 reads CASSPHRQGSSPLHF. The part of the CDR3 DNA that was read is TGTGCCAGCAGTCCCCACAGACAGGGATCTTCACCC.